These 20 T cell receptor beta chains originate from one sample sequenced in a study of blood T cells in healthy people across ages. A second roughly 7 to 12 cycle PCR used barcoded and J-beta primers. TCRdb processed the 5' RACE reads anew with MiXCR; each CDR3 protein has one entry. The sample consists of about 580,000 distinct CDR3 sequences, around 48% of them appearing once. Input material: blood. These receptors were collected from a man older than 75 in good health.

This clonotype turned up a few times. The chain is built from TRBV20-1 and TRBJ2-1; 9 positions match TRBD1. This CDR3 contains 14 residues. The V gene end was trimmed by 5 bases and the J gene end by 3 bases; junction bases not matched to a gene: 5. Germline V CDR1 and CDR2: DFQATT, SNEGSKA (reference sequence). In nucleotides, the CDR3 is TGCAGTGCTGGAGCGGGACAGGGCTACAATGAGCAGTTCTTC. Its protein is CSAGAGQGYNEQFF.

V is TRBV4-3 and J is TRBJ2-7; 8 bases agree with TRBD1. V shed 0 bases, J shed 8 bases, and the junction held 12 bases outside the gene matches. Germline assignment: CDR1 LGHNA and CDR2 YSLEER. The CDR3 extends over 16 amino acids. The CDR3 here is CASSQDSGTGLLKQYF. The DNA for the CDR3 is TGCGCCAGCAGCCAAGATTCAGGGACAGGACTGTTAAAGCAGTACTTC.

V gene TRBV29-1 combines with J gene TRBJ2-1; no firm D call. The germline V and J ends were trimmed by 7 bases and 0 bases, with 7 bases remaining between them. Germline V gene lookup returns CDR1 SQVTM and CDR2 ANQGSEA. The CDR3 loop spans 12 amino acids. CDR3 bases: TGCAGCGGAGCGAGCTCCTACAATGAGCAGTTCTTC. As protein: CSGASSYNEQFF.

Only a few counts were recorded for this clonotype. V gene TRBV7-3 combines with J gene TRBJ2-1; 9 nucleotides agree with TRBD2. CDR3 length equals 15 residues. J lost 3 bases, V lost 6 bases, and 6 bases had no gene match. Germline loops: CDR1 SGHTA, CDR2 FQGTGA. For the CDR3, the DNA is TGTGCCAGCAGTCGCGGCGGGGGGGTCTACAATGAGCAGTTCTTC. Protein sequence: CASSRGGGVYNEQFF.

The chain couples TRBV6-2 or TRBV6-3 to TRBJ1-5; D remains unclear. The CDR3 is 12 residues long. The germline CDR1 and CDR2 sequences are MNHEY and SVGEGT. V lost 8 bases, J lost 0 bases, and 5 bases lay in between. This CDR3 reads CASAVSNQPQHF. In DNA form, the CDR3 reads TGTGCCAGCGCGGTTAGCAATCAGCCCCAGCATTTT.

V usage is TRBV20-1 and J usage is TRBJ2-5; TRBD1 matches 10 bases. Near its end, the DNA agrees better with TRBJ2-7, so the J call may be wrong. CDR1 DFQATT and CDR2 SNEGSKA come from the germline V gene (reference sequence). This CDR3 is 14 amino acids long. The CDR3 is CSATGQGSRYEQYF. In nucleotides, the CDR3 is TGCAGTGCGACGGGACAGGGGAGCAGGTACGAGCAGTACTTC.

In DNA form, the CDR3 reads TGTGCCAGCAGTGTGACTAGCGGGAGGTACAATGAGCAGTTCTTC. Encoded protein: CASSVTSGRYNEQFF. The gene calls are TRBV27 and TRBJ2-1; 13 nucleotides agree with TRBD2. Germline assignment: CDR1 MNHEY and CDR2 SMNVEV (reference sequence). This CDR3 has 15 residues. V shed 5 bases, J shed 4 bases, and the junction held 2 bases outside the gene matches.

The J gene is TRBJ1-1, the V gene TRBV6-2 or TRBV6-3; possible D gene TRBD1, 5 bases. This CDR3 is built from 14 residues. Germline loops: CDR1 MNHEY, CDR2 SVGEGT. Trimming left V 6 bases short and J 10 bases short, with 21 bases between. The CDR3 is CASSPGVGGYRAFF. The DNA for the CDR3 is TGTGCCAGCAGCCCCGGTGTTGGGGGGTATCGAGCTTTCTTT.

The genes are TRBV20-1 and TRBJ2-7; 7 positions match TRBD2. The length of the CDR3 is 14 residues. Losses at the gene ends were 2 bases for V and 0 bases for J; bases not matched to a gene: 4. The V gene's germline CDR1 is DFQATT and CDR2 SNEGSKA (reference sequence). The CDR3 bases are TGCAGTGCTAGATACAGGACTAGCTCCTACGAGCAGTACTTC. Its translation: CSARYRTSSYEQYF.

The chain joins TRBV7-9 to TRBJ2-1, with a tentative D call TRBD1 (6 bases). This CDR3 spans 16 amino acids. V was cut by 1 base and J by 5 bases, with 15 bases left in between. Per the germline V gene, CDR1 is SEHNR and CDR2 is FQNEAQ (reference sequence). The CDR3 sequence: CASSLVPRGADNEQFF. CDR3 sequence (DNA): TGTGCCAGCAGCTTAGTTCCCAGGGGCGCCGACAATGAGCAGTTCTTC.

V is TRBV4-1 and J is TRBJ2-3; 10 bases agree with TRBD2. Germline trimming cut 0 bases from V and 1 base from J; bases unmatched to any gene: 7. The germline gives CDR1 MGHRA, CDR2 YSYEKL. This CDR3 region has 18 residues. CDR3: CASSQDIIGLAGTDTQYF. For the CDR3, the DNA is TGCGCCAGCAGCCAAGATATTATAGGACTAGCGGGCACAGATACGCAGTATTTT.

The CDR3 loop reads CSEARVGGYTF. The CDR3 DNA follows: TGCAGCGAGGCAAGGGTTGGAGGCTACACCTTC. This chain uses TRBV29-1 with TRBJ1-2, with no clear D. From germline, CDR1 is SQVTM and CDR2 ANQGSEA. Trimming removed 7 bases at V and 8 bases at J, with 14 bases between. CDR3 size: 11 residues.

V is TRBV20-1 and J is TRBJ2-7; D perhaps matches TRBD1 (5 bases). The J call is doubtful: the DNA matches TRBJ2-5 better. Germline CDR1 DFQATT, CDR2 SNEGSKA (reference sequence). The CDR3 is 14 residues long. This chain's CDR3 is CSARGLGVPETQYF. In nucleotides, the CDR3 is TGCAGTGCTAGGGGCCTAGGGGTACCGGAGACCCAGTACTTC.

The chain couples TRBV20-1 to TRBJ1-2, with D maybe TRBD1 (6 bases). This CDR3 is built from 12 residues. Germline-derived CDR1 and CDR2 are DFQATT and SNEGSKA (reference sequence). DNA of the CDR3: TGCAGCCTCAATAAGGGGGGGTATGGCTACACCTTC. It yields the protein CSLNKGGYGYTF.

This chain links TRBV7-8 with TRBJ2-1; TRBD2 matches 8 bases. Germline V CDR1 and CDR2: SGHVS, FQNEAQ. V lost 3 bases to trimming and J lost 3 bases; unmatched junction nucleotides: 7. The CDR3 runs to 16 residues. The CDR3 DNA reads as TGTGCCAGCAGCTTCTCGTTAACTAGCGGCTACAATGAGCAGTTCTTC. It codes for CASSFSLTSGYNEQFF.

This clonotype appeared a few times. The rearrangement joins TRBV20-1 to TRBJ1-5; the D is unclear. V shed 6 bases and J shed 5 bases, with 17 bases lying between them. Per germline, CDR1 DFQATT and CDR2 SNEGSKA (reference sequence). CDR3 length equals 14 residues. The CDR3 sequence: CSAAGSPRHQPQHF. CDR3 sequence (DNA): TGCAGTGCGGCTGGGTCACCACGGCATCAGCCCCAGCATTTT.

The V and J genes are TRBV7-9 and TRBJ2-2; 11 nucleotides align to TRBD2. The CDR3 contains 17 residues. J gave up 1 base and V 5 bases, and 6 bases lay outside the gene matches. In germline, CDR1 is SEHNR, CDR2 FQNEAQ (reference sequence). DNA of the CDR3: TGTGCCAGCAGCCCCGAACTAGCGGGAGTGAACACCGGGGAGCTGTTTTTT. Translating it yields CASSPELAGVNTGELFF. Full variable domain (rest looked up from reference TRBV7-9 and TRBJ2-2): DTGVSQNPRHKITKRGQNVTFRCDPISEHNRLYWYRQTLGQGPEFLTYFQNEAQLEKSRLLSDRFSAERPKGSFSTLEIQRTEQGDSAMYLCASSPELAGVNTGELFFGEGSRLTVL.

The chain has TRBV7-3 and TRBJ2-1; D is ambiguous. CDR1 is SGHTA, CDR2 FQGTGA, per germline. The CDR3 has 12 residues. The germline V and J ends were trimmed by 7 bases and 3 bases, with 7 bases remaining between them. CDR3 sequence (DNA): TGTGCCAGCATTCTCGGCTACAATGAGCAGTTCTTC. Translating it yields CASILGYNEQFF.

The genes are TRBV3-1 and TRBJ1-2; 9 bases agree with TRBD1. With V trimmed by 4 bases and J by 4 bases, 7 bases remained unmatched. CDR1 and CDR2 from the germline V gene are LGHDT and YNNKEL (reference sequence). CDR3 length: 15 amino acids. DNA of the CDR3: TGTGCCAGCAGCCCAGCCGGGACAGGGATCTATGGCTACACCTTC. Translated: CASSPAGTGIYGYTF.

The rearrangement joins TRBV7-9 to TRBJ1-1, with D perhaps matching TRBD1 (5 bases). The CDR3 runs to 16 residues. V lost 5 bases and J lost 3, with 19 bases in between. CDR1 is SEHNR, CDR2 FQNEAQ, per germline (reference sequence). CDR3 bases: TGTGCCAGCAGCCGGAGCCCCGGGACCCATGACACTGAAGCTTTCTTT. Amino acids: CASSRSPGTHDTEAFF.